This T cell receptor beta chain was obtained from a study of cytomegalovirus exposure and HLA in healthy donors. The study ran its PCR with 60 Vbeta and 13 Jbeta primers. Under the authors' procedure: In a later analysis, around 12 million of 75 million to 90 million unique beta chains occurred in at least two donors. Clones were sequenced by immunoSEQ multiplex PCR, and TCRdb holds only the in-frame ones, with some missing. V, J and clone size derive from that table, while D and trimming were established from the DNA sequence. The sample holds approximately 110,000 clones. Germline loops: CDR1 MNHEY, CDR2 SVGAGI. The CDR3 is 15 amino acids. The germline V and J ends were trimmed by 8 bases and 4 bases, with 20 bases remaining between them.

Specimen: PBMCs. The clonotype was recovered from a man between 50 and 59 years old in good health and CMV-seronegative. This chain connects TRBV6-5 to TRBJ1-2, with D unresolved. CDR3 protein: CASGGRASSAYGYTF. Written as DNA, the CDR3 is TGTGCCAGCGGCGGGCGGGCGAGTTCGGCCTATGGCTACACCTTC.